One and the same sample provided the 27 T cell receptor beta chains below, sequenced in a study of CD8 T cells in Susac syndrome. After extraction with the RNeasy kit, roughly 0.5 to 1 ug of the RNA was reverse transcribed using random hexamers. Using its own MiXCR run on the immunoSEQ multiplex PCR reads, TCRdb lists one record per CDR3 protein. Found here are just over 150,000 distinct CDR3 sequences, nearly 97% of them singletons; the top ten hold 0.14% to 0.15%. The source material was CD8+ T cells from PBMCs. The receptors were sampled from a human donor with multiple sclerosis.

This chain links TRBV30 with TRBJ2-1; D not certain. Germline V gene data show CDR1 as GTSNPN and CDR2 as SVGIG (reference sequence). The CDR3 spans 11 residues. V shed 0 bases and J shed 8 bases, with 5 bases lying between them. The CDR3 protein is CAWSVLDEQFF. The CDR3 nucleotides read TGTGCCTGGAGTGTACTCGATGAGCAGTTCTTC.

The chain joins TRBV14 to TRBJ1-6, with D tentatively TRBD1 (5 bases). Trimming took off 1 base at V and 7 bases at J, with 8 bases between the two ends. The germline CDR1 and CDR2 sequences are SGHDN and FVKESK. This CDR3 is built from 14 residues. CDR3 protein: CASSQGDSNSPLHF. CDR3 nucleotide sequence: TGTGCCAGCAGCCAAGGGGACTCAAATTCACCCCTCCACTTT.

The chain uses TRBV30 and TRBJ2-5; 8 positions agree with TRBD1. Germline V gene data show CDR1 as GTSNPN and CDR2 as SVGIG (reference sequence). CDR3 length: 14 residues. V was pared by 1 base and J by 3 bases, with 4 bases of the junction left unmatched. This CDR3 is CAWSDTGQEETQYF. CDR3 in DNA: TGTGCCTGGAGTGATACGGGACAGGAAGAGACCCAGTACTTC.

The chain employs TRBV9 and TRBJ1-1, with TRBD1 as a possible D gene (6 bases). The CDR3 runs 15 residues. CDR1 is SGDLS and CDR2 is YYNGEE in the germline V gene. Deletions cut 4 bases from V and 0 bases from J, with 13 bases between. The CDR3, as DNA: TGTGCCAGCAGCTTAGGGGGAAACATGAACACTGAAGCTTTCTTT. As protein: CASSLGGNMNTEAFF. Filled out from reference TRBV9 and TRBJ1-1, the complete variable domain reads DSGVTQTPKHLITATGQRVTLRCSPRSGDLSVYWYQQSLDQGLQFLIQYYNGEERAKGNILERFSAQQFPDLHSELNLSSLELGDSALYFCASSLGGNMNTEAFFGQGTRLTVV.

A note on this clonotype: No DNA is shown, since the ends of the CDR3 on it are uncertain; the CDR3 is the one TCRdb lists. The chain carries TRBV7-9 and TRBJ1-2. CDR1 SEHNR and CDR2 FQNEAQ come from the germline V gene (reference sequence). The CDR3 has 15 amino acids, counting both end residues. CDR3 in amino acids: CASSSPLDNVATGSF.

The rearrangement joins TRBV5-1 to TRBJ2-1; 9 bases match TRBD2. Germline V gene sequence: CDR1 SGHRS, CDR2 YFSETQ. V trimming: 0 bases; J trimming: 2 bases; junction bases outside the gene matches: 6. The CDR3 is 17 amino acids. The CDR3 bases are TGCGCCAGCAGCTTGGGGAGCGGGGGGTTTCCCTACAATGAGCAGTTCTTC. This translates into CASSLGSGGFPYNEQFF.

The chain joins TRBV7-9 to TRBJ1-4, with TRBD1 matching over 9 bases. The CDR3 is 16 residues long. V lost 2 bases, J lost 5 bases, and 6 bases stayed unmatched. Germline CDR1 SEHNR, CDR2 FQNEAQ (reference sequence). This CDR3 is CASSLNRQGGNEKLFF. CDR3 DNA sequence: TGTGCCAGCAGCTTAAACCGACAGGGGGGGAATGAAAAACTGTTTTTT.

This chain connects TRBV5-1 to TRBJ2-1; 7 positions match TRBD2. The CDR3 is made up of 15 amino acids. V was pared by 2 bases and J by 3 bases, with 5 bases of the junction left unmatched. The V gene's germline CDR1 is SGHRS and CDR2 YFSETQ. The CDR3 here is CASSFERGLYNEQFF. DNA of the CDR3: TGCGCCAGCAGCTTCGAGCGGGGACTCTACAATGAGCAGTTCTTC.

The V gene is TRBV6-5, the J gene TRBJ1-1, with D possibly TRBD1 on 6 matching bases. This CDR3 has 14 amino acids. Germline loops: CDR1 MNHEY, CDR2 SVGAGI. The V gene lost 0 bases and the J gene lost 3 bases, with 8 bases spanning the gap. This chain's CDR3 is CASSYSNRDTEAFF. CDR3 bases: TGTGCCAGCAGTTACTCGAACAGGGACACTGAAGCTTTCTTT.

The chain couples TRBV30 to TRBJ1-2, with D maybe TRBD1 (6 bases). Germline V gene data show CDR1 as GTSNPN and CDR2 as SVGIG (reference sequence). The CDR3 is made up of 12 amino acids. V was cut by 7 bases and J by 7 bases, with 16 bases left in between. The CDR3 here is CAYQRGGSGYTF. In DNA, the CDR3 is TGTGCCTACCAACGAGGGGGTTCTGGCTACACCTTC. Full variable domain (missing parts from reference TRBV30 and TRBJ1-2): SQTIHQWPATLVQPVGSPLSLECTVEGTSNPNLYWYRQAAGRGLQLLFYSVGIGQISSEVPQNLSASRPQDRQFILSSKKLLLSDSGFYLCAYQRGGSGYTFGSGTRLTVV.

The chain employs TRBV3-1 and TRBJ2-3; 7 nucleotides line up with TRBD2. The germline V gene has CDR1 LGHDT and CDR2 YNNKEL (reference sequence). V dropped 1 base and J dropped 0; count of bases not matched to a gene: 7. The CDR3 is made up of 17 amino acids. In nucleotides, the CDR3 is TGTGCCAGCAGCCAAGTTTCCGGGAGGCCAAGCACAGATACGCAGTATTTT. Its protein is CASSQVSGRPSTDTQYF.

The J gene is TRBJ2-2, the V gene TRBV24-1; TRBD1 aligns across 9 bases. The V segment lost 11 bases and the J segment 1 base; nucleotides outside the gene matches: 4. The CDR3 totals 14 residues. Germline lookup yields CDR1 KGHDR and CDR2 SFDVKD. CDR3 in amino acids: CARPGQGNTGELFF. CDR3 DNA: TGTGCCAGACCGGGACAGGGGAACACCGGGGAGCTGTTTTTT.

This chain uses TRBV5-6 with TRBJ2-1; D may be TRBD1 (6 bases). Trimming took 2 bases from V and 6 from J, leaving 15 bases between them. This CDR3 is built from 15 residues. CDR1 SGHDT and CDR2 YYEEEE come from the germline V gene. The CDR3 coding sequence is TGTGCCAGCAGCTTCCAACAGGGTATAGTCAATGAGCAGTTCTTC. Translated: CASSFQQGIVNEQFF.

J is TRBJ2-7 and V is TRBV5-4; no clear D gene. The CDR3 runs 14 residues. The germline CDR1 and CDR2 sequences are SGHNT and YYREEE (reference sequence). The ends were cut back, 5 bases at V and 5 bases at J, with 17 bases in the middle. CDR3 loop: CASSQRYPADEQYF. The CDR3 bases are TGTGCCAGCAGTCAAAGATACCCCGCGGACGAGCAGTACTTC.

V gene TRBV15 combines with J gene TRBJ2-2; D is unresolved. The CDR3 has 13 amino acids. Germline CDR1 is LNHNV and CDR2 is YYDKDF (reference sequence). With 8 bases removed from V and 0 bases from J, the gap between germline ends came to 7 bases. This CDR3 reads CATSDTNTGELFF. CDR3 DNA: TGTGCCACCTCAGACACGAACACCGGGGAGCTGTTTTTT.

The chain combines TRBV6-1 with TRBJ2-7; no reliable D call. CDR1 MNHNS and CDR2 SASEGT come from the germline V gene. CDR3 length equals 14 residues. Deletions cut 2 bases from V and 3 bases from J, with 11 bases between. CDR3 sequence (DNA): TGTGCCAGCAGTGAAAGACTCCTCTACTACGAGCAGTACGTC. Its protein is CASSERLLYYEQYV.

The V call is TRBV5-4, the J call TRBJ2-7; D assignment may be TRBD1 or TRBD2 (5 bases each). The CDR3 spans 15 residues. The ends were cut back, 3 bases at V and 5 bases at J, with 18 bases in the middle. Germline V gene data show CDR1 as SGHNT and CDR2 as YYREEE (reference sequence). Here the CDR3 reads CASSSIGTPLDEQYF. CDR3 coding DNA: TGTGCCAGCAGCTCTATCGGGACCCCCCTAGACGAGCAGTACTTC.

This chain connects TRBV6-5 to TRBJ2-2, with a weak D call TRBD1 (6 bases). From germline, CDR1 is MNHEY and CDR2 SVGAGI. The CDR3 is 15 residues long. Trimming left V 2 bases short and J 6 bases short, with 13 bases between. The CDR3 nucleotides are TGTGCCAGCAGTTACCCACAGGGATTCCCCGGGGAGCTGTTTTTT. Residues: CASSYPQGFPGELFF.

The DNA of the CDR3 is TGTGCCAGCAGCCCCGGGACAGGGGGCTATGAGCAGTTCTTC. It is translated as CASSPGTGGYEQFF. The V and J genes are TRBV5-4 and TRBJ2-1, with TRBD1 identical over 12 bases. Germline V gene lookup returns CDR1 SGHNT and CDR2 YYREEE (reference sequence). Trimming took 4 bases from V and 8 from J; bases not matched to a gene: 4. CDR3 length equals 14 residues.

J is TRBJ1-5 and V is TRBV30; D remains unclear. The V gene's germline CDR1 is GTSNPN and CDR2 SVGIG (reference sequence). Deletions cut 1 base from V and 3 bases from J, with 13 bases between. CDR3 length: 15 amino acids. The CDR3 region is CAWSDGSWNNQPQHF. In DNA, the CDR3 is TGTGCCTGGAGTGACGGATCCTGGAACAATCAGCCCCAGCATTTT.

The chain recombines TRBV12-3 or TRBV12-4 with TRBJ1-1; D is unresolved. V gave up 3 bases and J gave up 5 bases, with 7 bases separating them. This CDR3 region has 12 residues. The CDR3 region is CASSFPETEAFF. The DNA of the CDR3 is TGTGCCAGCAGTTTTCCGGAAACTGAAGCTTTCTTT.

V gene TRBV10-3 combines with J gene TRBJ2-7; D possibly corresponds to TRBD1 (5 bases). Germline V gives CDR1 ENHRY, CDR2 SYGVKD. The V gene lost 3 bases and the J gene lost 3 bases, with 9 bases spanning the gap. This CDR3 has 13 residues. The CDR3 loop is CAISDRENYEQYV. In DNA, the CDR3 is TGTGCCATCAGTGACAGGGAAAACTACGAGCAGTACGTC.

The rearrangement joins TRBV15 to TRBJ1-2; 7 positions match TRBD1. The CDR3 runs 15 residues. Germline V gene data show CDR1 as LNHNV and CDR2 as YYDKDF (reference sequence). Trimming at V came to 0 bases and at J to 4 bases, leaving 5 bases not matched to a gene. DNA for the CDR3: TGTGCCACCAGCAGAGAAGACAGGGCAAGCTATGGCTACACCTTC. Amino acid sequence: CATSREDRASYGYTF.

J is TRBJ1-1 and V is TRBV29-1; no clear D gene. V was pared by 5 bases and J by 8 bases, with 15 bases between. Germline V gene data show CDR1 as SQVTM and CDR2 as ANQGSEA. This CDR3 is built from 12 residues. The CDR3: CSVRLEAREAFF. The DNA for the CDR3 is TGCAGCGTTCGCCTCGAGGCAAGAGAAGCTTTCTTT.

This sequence joins TRBV3-1 and TRBJ1-2, with D uncertain. The ends were cut back, 1 base at V and 2 bases at J, with 14 bases in the middle. In germline, CDR1 is LGHDT, CDR2 YNNKEL (reference sequence). CDR3 length: 16 residues. CDR3 region: CASSQGLRGRNYGYTF. The DNA for the CDR3 is TGTGCCAGCAGCCAAGGGCTACGGGGAAGGAACTATGGCTACACCTTC. Full variable domain (outside the CDR3, taken from reference TRBV3-1 and TRBJ1-2): DTAVSQTPKYLVTQMGNDKSIKCEQNLGHDTMYWYKQDSKKFLKIMFSYNNKELIINETVPNRFSPKSPDKAHLNLHINSLELGDSAVYFCASSQGLRGRNYGYTFGSGTRLTVV.

This clonotype has only one observation. V and J are TRBV4-2 and TRBJ2-4, with TRBD1 matching 7 bases. The CDR3 length is 16 residues. CDR1 and CDR2 (germline): LGHNA, YNFKEQ. The junction had 10 bases not matched to a gene; V was cut back by 0 bases and J by 8 bases. The CDR3 loop is CASSQDRDRGSDIQYF. In nucleotides, the CDR3 is TGTGCCAGCAGCCAAGATCGGGACAGAGGGAGCGACATTCAGTACTTC.

The J gene is TRBJ1-1, the V gene TRBV30, with D perhaps TRBD1 (5 bases). This CDR3 contains 13 residues. Germline V gene data show CDR1 as GTSNPN and CDR2 as SVGIG (reference sequence). Trimming stripped 0 bases from V and 8 bases from J, with 13 bases between. This CDR3 is CAWSVFTGAEAFF. CDR3 DNA sequence: TGTGCCTGGAGTGTATTCACTGGGGCGGAAGCTTTCTTT. Supplemented by reference TRBV30 and TRBJ1-1, the full variable domain reads SQTIHQWPATLVQPVGSPLSLECTVEGTSNPNLYWYRQAAGRGLQLLFYSVGIGQISSEVPQNLSASRPQDRQFILSSKKLLLSDSGFYLCAWSVFTGAEAFFGQGTRLTVV.